The rows below give T cell receptor beta chains drawn from one sample of a study of cytomegalovirus exposure and HLA in healthy donors. The data were produced by immunoSEQ multiplex PCR, yet TCRdb's version contains in-frame clones alone and is incomplete. The sample lists nearly 110,000 clones, about 80% occurring once. The material sequenced was PBMCs. These receptor sequences come from a man aged 25-45 years in good health and CMV-seronegative. Each CDR3 is given with its conserved first and last residue. Fields, in order: clone size, D gene, J gene, V gene, CDR3 DNA, CDR3 protein. The D gene is left open where the match is weak. Clone size is given for some rows only: seen once, a few or many times, or a class if the clone is expanded.

clone size: .
D gene: TRBD2
J gene: TRBJ2-1
V gene: TRBV6-5
CDR3 DNA: TGTGCCAGCAGTCCAAGCGGGGGGGCGTACAATGAGCAGTTCTTC
CDR3 protein: CASSPSGGAYNEQFF

clone size: .
D gene: TRBD1
J gene: TRBJ2-5
V gene: TRBV6-1
CDR3 DNA: TGTGCCAGCAGTGAAGCTTGGGGACAGGGGTCAGAGACCCAGTACTTC
CDR3 protein: CASSEAWGQGSETQYF

clone size: .
D gene: .
J gene: TRBJ1-1
V gene: TRBV27
CDR3 DNA: TGTGCCAGCAGTTTAACGGGAATGAACACTGAAGCTTTCTTT
CDR3 protein: CASSLTGMNTEAFF

clone size: .
D gene: .
J gene: TRBJ2-1
V gene: TRBV5-1
CDR3 DNA: TGCGCCAGCAGCAAAGCGGCTAGCTCCTACAATGAGCAGTTCTTC
CDR3 protein: CASSKAASSYNEQFF

clone size: .
D gene: TRBD1
J gene: TRBJ1-1
V gene: TRBV2
CDR3 DNA: TGTGCCAGCAGCGAGGGACAGGGGCCTATGAACACTGAAGCTTTCTTT
CDR3 protein: CASSEGQGPMNTEAFF

clone size: .
D gene: TRBD2
J gene: TRBJ2-5
V gene: TRBV7-7
CDR3 DNA: TGTGCCAGCAGCCCACACCCGCGGGGGGAGGGGCCCCAGTACTTC
CDR3 protein: CASSPHPRGEGPQYF

clone size: .
D gene: .
J gene: TRBJ2-2
V gene: TRBV2
CDR3 DNA: TGTGCCAGTCTCGGGGGAGTGTCCCCCGGGGAGCTGTTTTTT
CDR3 protein: CASLGGVSPGELFF

clone size: .
D gene: .
J gene: TRBJ2-3
V gene: TRBV9
CDR3 DNA: TGTGCCAGCAGCGTAGAAGGACTGTCGGGCACAGATACGCAGTATTTT
CDR3 protein: CASSVEGLSGTDTQYF

clone size: .
D gene: TRBD1
J gene: TRBJ1-1
V gene: TRBV27
CDR3 DNA: TGTGCCAGCAGCCTAGGGACAGGCACTGAAGCTTTCTTT
CDR3 protein: CASSLGTGTEAFF

clone size: .
D gene: .
J gene: TRBJ1-1
V gene: TRBV30
CDR3 DNA: TGTGCCTGGAGTGTACTAGCGGGCACCGAAGCTTTCTTT
CDR3 protein: CAWSVLAGTEAFF

clone size: few
D gene: TRBD2
J gene: TRBJ2-1
V gene: TRBV10-3
CDR3 DNA: TGTGCCATCAGCCCCTCTAGCGGGAGCTCCTACAATGAGCAGTTCTTC
CDR3 protein: CAISPSSGSSYNEQFF

clone size: .
D gene: TRBD2
J gene: TRBJ2-3
V gene: TRBV7-3
CDR3 DNA: TGTGCCAGCAGCCGGGAGGCGGGGGGGTGGTGGGGCACAGATACGCAGTATTTT
CDR3 protein: CASSREAGGWWGTDTQYF

clone size: .
D gene: .
J gene: TRBJ2-7
V gene: TRBV28
CDR3 DNA: TGTGCCAGCAAACGGTATGCCTCCTACGAGCAGTACTTC
CDR3 protein: CASKRYASYEQYF

clone size: once
D gene: TRBD1
J gene: TRBJ2-7
V gene: TRBV2
CDR3 DNA: TGTGCCAGCAGAGGGACAGGGGTCTACGAGCAGTACTTC
CDR3 protein: CASRGTGVYEQYF

clone size: .
D gene: .
J gene: TRBJ2-1
V gene: TRBV15
CDR3 DNA: TGTGCCACCAGCTTACACTACAATGAGCAGTTCTTC
CDR3 protein: CATSLHYNEQFF

clone size: few
D gene: .
J gene: TRBJ2-7
V gene: TRBV2
CDR3 DNA: TGTGCCAGCAGTGAAGGCGCCCCACTAGAGCAGTACTTC
CDR3 protein: CASSEGAPLEQYF

clone size: .
D gene: .
J gene: TRBJ1-1
V gene: TRBV29-1
CDR3 DNA: TGCAGCGCCAGGATGAACACTGAAGCTTTCTTT
CDR3 protein: CSARMNTEAFF

clone size: .
D gene: .
J gene: TRBJ2-7
V gene: TRBV30
CDR3 DNA: TGTGCCTGGAGTGTGGGGGGCGAGCAGTACTTC
CDR3 protein: CAWSVGGEQYF

clone size: .
D gene: .
J gene: TRBJ1-6
V gene: TRBV6-5
CDR3 DNA: TGTGCCAGCAGCCTAATCTCCTATAATTCACCCCTCCACTTT
CDR3 protein: CASSLISYNSPLHF

clone size: .
D gene: .
J gene: TRBJ1-2
V gene: TRBV5-1
CDR3 DNA: TGCGCCAGCAGCTTGGGGACATCGGTTGGATTGAGGGGCTACACCTTC
CDR3 protein: CASSLGTSVGLRGYTF

clone size: .
D gene: TRBD1
J gene: TRBJ2-6
V gene: TRBV5-1
CDR3 DNA: TGCGCCAGCAGCTTGGGGGACAGGTCTGGGGCCAACGTCCTGACTTTC
CDR3 protein: CASSLGDRSGANVLTF

clone size: .
D gene: TRBD1
J gene: TRBJ1-2
V gene: TRBV27
CDR3 DNA: TGTGCCAGCAGGAAGGGGGCCGAACTACATGGCTACACCTTC
CDR3 protein: CASRKGAELHGYTF

clone size: .
D gene: .
J gene: TRBJ1-1
V gene: TRBV5-1
CDR3 DNA: TGCGCCAGCAGCTTTTTCAGTGGGGCTGGCGGCACTGAAGCTTTCTTT
CDR3 protein: CASSFFSGAGGTEAFF

clone size: .
D gene: TRBD2
J gene: TRBJ2-1
V gene: TRBV5-1
CDR3 DNA: TGCGCCAGCAGCTTGGGGGGCCGGGACTACCACAATGAGCAGTTCTTC
CDR3 protein: CASSLGGRDYHNEQFF

clone size: .
D gene: .
J gene: TRBJ2-1
V gene: TRBV10-3
CDR3 DNA: TGTGCCATCAGCCTGACCTCGGGGTTGGATGAGCAGTTCTTC
CDR3 protein: CAISLTSGLDEQFF

clone size: .
D gene: .
J gene: TRBJ1-2
V gene: TRBV10-3
CDR3 DNA: TGTGCCATCACCCGGGGAACAAGTATGGGCTATGGCTACACCTTC
CDR3 protein: CAITRGTSMGYGYTF

clone size: .
D gene: .
J gene: TRBJ2-2
V gene: TRBV7-2
CDR3 DNA: TGTGCCAGCAGCTTAGGGGGGGTTGCCGGGGAGCTGTTTTTT
CDR3 protein: CASSLGGVAGELFF

clone size: .
D gene: TRBD2
J gene: TRBJ2-5
V gene: TRBV6-1
CDR3 DNA: TGTGCCAGCAGTGGGGGAGGGCCCAGCGAGACCCAGTACTTC
CDR3 protein: CASSGGGPSETQYF

clone size: .
D gene: TRBD2
J gene: TRBJ2-3
V gene: TRBV6-1
CDR3 DNA: TGTGCCAGCAGTGAAGCGCTAGCGGGGGGCACAGATACGCAGTATTTT
CDR3 protein: CASSEALAGGTDTQYF

clone size: .
D gene: .
J gene: TRBJ2-1
V gene: TRBV7-6
CDR3 DNA: TGTGCCAGCAGCTCAGGGGCTCCTGAGCAGTTCTTC
CDR3 protein: CASSSGAPEQFF

clone size: .
D gene: TRBD1
J gene: TRBJ1-1
V gene: TRBV30
CDR3 DNA: TGTGCCTGGAGGGTCGAGGGGGCAGGTACTGAAGCTTTCTTT
CDR3 protein: CAWRVEGAGTEAFF

clone size: .
D gene: TRBD1
J gene: TRBJ1-2
V gene: TRBV28
CDR3 DNA: TGTGCCACCAAGGACAGGGGGCCCTATGGCTACACCTTC
CDR3 protein: CATKDRGPYGYTF

clone size: few
D gene: .
J gene: TRBJ1-1
V gene: TRBV12-5
CDR3 DNA: TGTGCTAGTGGTTTGGGTGACAGGTCGAACACTGAAGCTTTCTTT
CDR3 protein: CASGLGDRSNTEAFF

clone size: .
D gene: TRBD2
J gene: TRBJ2-1
V gene: TRBV19
CDR3 DNA: TGTGCCAGTGGGGGGGACGGCAGGTGGGGTAGTGAGCAGTTCTTC
CDR3 protein: CASGGDGRWGSEQFF

clone size: .
D gene: .
J gene: TRBJ2-5
V gene: TRBV5-8
CDR3 DNA: TGTGCCAGCAGCCGAGGTTTAGTAGGAGTTCAAGAGACCCAGTACTTC
CDR3 protein: CASSRGLVGVQETQYF

clone size: .
D gene: TRBD1
J gene: TRBJ2-1
V gene: TRBV11-2
CDR3 DNA: TGTGCCAGCAGGGGGACAGCCTACAATGAGCAGTTCTTC
CDR3 protein: CASRGTAYNEQFF

clone size: few
D gene: TRBD1
J gene: TRBJ2-1
V gene: TRBV6-1
CDR3 DNA: TGTGCCAGCAGTGGGAGACAGGGGGCGGCTCATGAGCAGTTCTTC
CDR3 protein: CASSGRQGAAHEQFF

clone size: .
D gene: TRBD1
J gene: TRBJ1-5
V gene: TRBV6-5
CDR3 DNA: TGTGCCAGCAGCGGCGGGACAGCACAGCCCCAGCATTTT
CDR3 protein: CASSGGTAQPQHF

clone size: .
D gene: .
J gene: TRBJ2-7
V gene: TRBV7-9
CDR3 DNA: TGTGCCAGCAGCTCAGCAGGGAGGAGCGAGCAGTACTTC
CDR3 protein: CASSSAGRSEQYF